What follows is one T cell receptor (beta chain) and its context. Time point noted: after dendritic cell vaccination, including at tumor progression/relapse. The primer mix had 60 V beta and 13 J beta primers. Some clones are missing from TCRdb's copy, which holds only in-frame ones; the method was immunoSEQ multiplex PCR. The sample consists of fewer than 95,000 clones, roughly 85% of them appearing once. The V segment lost 5 bases and the J segment 10 bases; nucleotides outside the gene matches: 9. This CDR3 is built from 13 residues. CDR1 and CDR2 from the germline V gene are MNHEY and SMNVEV (reference sequence). The sample comes from a study of glioma-infiltrating T cells after dendritic cell vaccination.

The receptor's source is a human donor with glioblastoma. The sequencing used blood, collected after dendritic cell vaccination. The V gene is TRBV27, the J gene TRBJ1-2, with 8 bases lining up with TRBD1. The DNA of the CDR3 is TGTGCCAGCAGTCAGCAGGGACAGGTCTACTACACCTTC. Amino acid sequence: CASSQQGQVYYTF.